The 10 T cell receptor beta chains listed next were all sequenced from one sample in a study of T cell responses to AZD1222 COVID-19 vaccine. TCRdb keeps only in-frame clones here, not all; method: immunoSEQ multiplex PCR. The sample yields 50,000 to 65,000 clones, 70% to 90% seen once. Here the sequenced sample was peripheral blood, taken 28 days after the second AZD1222 dose. These receptor sequences come from an adult who received the AZD1222 COVID-19 vaccine.

The V and J genes are TRBV21-1 and TRBJ2-7; the DNA was not used to check the table's D call, TRBD2. TRBV21-1 is an annotated pseudogene. The CDR3 has 21 amino acids. CDR3 residues: CASSKVMEGIPTSGRLYEQYF. The CDR3 coding sequence is TGTGCCAGCAGCAAAGTCATGGAGGGGATCCCGACTAGCGGGAGGCTCTACGAGCAGTACTTC.

V usage is TRBV4-1 and J usage is TRBJ1-1; 8 bases line up with TRBD1. Losses at the gene ends were 2 bases for V and 0 bases for J; bases not matched to a gene: 5. CDR3 length equals 16 residues. The germline V gene has CDR1 MGHRA and CDR2 YSYEKL. CDR3 loop: CASSQPGQGMNTEAFF. Here the CDR3 DNA reads TGCGCCAGCAGCCAACCCGGACAGGGCATGAACACTGAAGCTTTCTTT.

This clone was seen once. The rearrangement joins TRBV19 to TRBJ2-3; tentatively, D is TRBD2 (6 bases). CDR1 and CDR2 from the germline V gene are LNHDA and SQIVND (reference sequence). Trimming pared 1 base from V and 5 bases from J, leaving 16 bases between. The CDR3 is 16 amino acids. CDR3 sequence (DNA): TGTGCCAGTAGTATAGTGGAGGGAGGAGGAGGAGATACGCAGTATTTT. This sequence encodes CASSIVEGGGGDTQYF. Full variable domain (outside the CDR3, taken from reference TRBV19 and TRBJ2-3): DGGITQSPKYLFRKEGQNVTLSCEQNLNHDAMYWYRQDPGQGLRLIYYSQIVNDFQKGDIAEGYSVSREKKESFPLTVTSAQKNPTAFYLCASSIVEGGGGDTQYFGPGTRLTVL.

The J gene is TRBJ2-3, the V gene TRBV7-2; 7 bases align to TRBD2. This CDR3 is built from 13 residues. CDR1 SGHTA and CDR2 FQGNSA come from the germline V gene. V lost 8 bases and J lost 1; bases outside the gene matches: 3. CDR3 DNA: TGTGCCAGCGGTAGCGGGCGCACAGATACGCAGTATTTT. Translated: CASGSGRTDTQYF.

J is TRBJ2-1 and V is TRBV7-8; 13 nucleotides agree with TRBD2. This CDR3 contains 19 residues. After removal of 5 bases from V and 1 base from J, the junction contained 11 bases not matched to a gene. CDR1 is SGHVS, CDR2 FQNEAQ, per germline. The CDR3 loop reads CASSPTGTSGTGSYNEQFF. CDR3 coding DNA: TGTGCCAGCAGCCCCACCGGGACTAGCGGGACAGGGTCCTACAATGAGCAGTTCTTC.

The chain recombines TRBV24-1 with TRBJ2-7; 8 bases are shared with TRBD2. The CDR3 is made up of 16 amino acids. V was clipped by 4 bases and J by 5 bases; unmatched bases: 12. Germline-derived CDR1 and CDR2 are KGHDR and SFDVKD. The CDR3 coding sequence is TGTGCCACCAGTGAATCTACTAGCGGATTCCAAGACGAGCAGTACTTC. Its translation is CATSESTSGFQDEQYF.

This sequence joins TRBV7-2 and TRBJ1-3; D is unresolved. The CDR3 contains 15 residues. Germline V CDR1 and CDR2: SGHTA, FQGNSA. Deletions cut 2 bases from V and 2 bases from J, with 10 bases between. The CDR3 here is CASSLQVTPGNTIYF. The CDR3 DNA follows: TGTGCCAGCAGCTTACAAGTTACCCCTGGAAACACCATATATTTT. Variable domain in full (rest from reference TRBV7-2 and TRBJ1-3): GAGVSQSPSNKVTEKGKDVELRCDPISGHTALYWYRQSLGQGLEFLIYFQGNSAPDKSGLPSDRFSAERTGGSVSTLTIQRTQQEDSAVYLCASSLQVTPGNTIYFGEGSWLTVV.

This chain uses TRBV19 with TRBJ2-1; 8 nucleotides match TRBD2. The junction had 14 bases not matched to a gene; V was cut back by 3 bases and J by 10 bases. This CDR3 has 16 residues. The V gene's germline CDR1 is LNHDA and CDR2 SQIVND (reference sequence). CDR3 nucleotide sequence: TGTGCCAGTAGTATTTGGAGGGTGTCGAGCGGGAGCGAGCAGTTCTTC. It encodes CASSIWRVSSGSEQFF.

The count of this clone is one. V gene TRBV30 combines with J gene TRBJ2-7, with 8 bases matching TRBD1. The trim removed 5 bases at V and 5 bases at J, leaving 5 bases unmatched. Germline assignment: CDR1 GTSNPN and CDR2 SVGIG (reference sequence). There are 12 residues in the CDR3. In DNA form, the CDR3 reads TGTGCCTGGCGTGGACAGGGAGACGAGCAGTACTTC. The encoded protein is CAWRGQGDEQYF.

This clone has just a few counts. The chain recombines TRBV7-6 with TRBJ1-4; TRBD1 matches at 7 bases. Germline-derived CDR1 and CDR2 are SGHVS and FNYEAQ. V lost 2 bases to trimming and J lost 10 bases; unmatched junction nucleotides: 16. The CDR3 runs 17 residues. DNA for the CDR3: TGTGCCAGCAGCTTACTGACAGGGAGGGAGTCAGGCGGAAAACTGTTTTTT. Protein sequence: CASSLLTGRESGGKLFF.